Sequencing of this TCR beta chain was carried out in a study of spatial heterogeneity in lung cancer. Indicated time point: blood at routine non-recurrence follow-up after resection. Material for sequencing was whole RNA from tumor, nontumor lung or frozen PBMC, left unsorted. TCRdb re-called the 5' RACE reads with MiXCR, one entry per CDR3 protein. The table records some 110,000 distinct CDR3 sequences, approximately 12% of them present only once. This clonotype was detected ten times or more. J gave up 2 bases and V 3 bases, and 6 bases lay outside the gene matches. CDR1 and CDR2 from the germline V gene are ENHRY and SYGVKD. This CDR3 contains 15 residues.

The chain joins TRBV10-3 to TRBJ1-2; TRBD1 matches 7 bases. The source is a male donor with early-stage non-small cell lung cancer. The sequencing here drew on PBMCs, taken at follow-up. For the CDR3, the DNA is TGTGCCATCAGTGACCCGAAGACAGGGAACTATGGCTACACCTTC. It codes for CAISDPKTGNYGYTF.